The clone carrying this T cell receptor (beta chain) has ten or more counts. Its antigen is unidentified. The data belong to a study of CD8 T cells in ankylosing spondylitis. Overall study findings and caveats: What appeared characteristic of ankylosing spondylitis blood was a TCR beta motif of under 10 highly homologous variants. The authors found the disease-linked clones to be CD8+ and relatively rare in peripheral blood. There was reportedly significant enrichment of clones that were disease-linked in matched ankylosing spondylitis synovial fluid.

Germline loops: CDR1 SGHRS, CDR2 YFSETQ. The CDR3 loop spans 15 amino acids. The ends lost 1 base at V and 2 bases at J; junction bases unmatched: 5. TCRdb reprocessed the 5' RACE reads with MiXCR, giving one entry per CDR3 protein. This table has hundreds of thousands of distinct CDR3 sequences, under 8.5% appearing once. This clonotype originated in a female donor with ankylosing spondylitis or in good health (not recorded which). V and J are TRBV5-1 and TRBJ1-1, with 7 bases fitting TRBD1. The sequenced sample consisted of blood, either unsorted or a sorted T cell fraction (not recorded which). CDR3 amino acids: CASSLSSGGNTEAFF. The CDR3 nucleotides read TGCGCCAGCAGCTTGTCGTCAGGGGGAAACACTGAAGCTTTCTTT.